Listed here are 25 T cell receptor beta chains from one sample, sequenced in a study of spatial heterogeneity in lung cancer. Described time point: sample taken at primary tumor resection. TCRdb fed the 5' RACE reads into MiXCR, producing one record per CDR3 protein. The data show approximately 1,600 distinct CDR3 sequences, with 5.3% seen just once and about a fifth held by the top ten. The sample was normal lung tissue next to the tumor, taken at surgery. Source of these receptors: a female donor with early-stage non-small cell lung cancer.

A few counts support this clonotype. This chain uses TRBV12-5 with TRBJ2-1; D is undetermined. V lost 5 bases, J lost 5 bases, and 10 bases lay in between. Germline values: CDR1 LGHNT, CDR2 FRNRAP. This CDR3 has 13 residues. CDR3 protein: CASGDLSNNEQFF. Written as DNA, the CDR3 is TGTGCTAGTGGTGACCTCAGCAACAATGAGCAGTTCTTC. Based on the CDR3 plus reference TRBV12-5 and TRBJ2-1, the full variable domain is DARVTQTPRHKVTEMGQEVTMRCQPILGHNTVFWYRQTMMQGLELLAYFRNRAPLDDSGMPKDRFSAEMPDATLATLKIQPSEPRDSAVYFCASGDLSNNEQFFGPGTRLTVL.

In its sample, this clonotype ranks as medium-sized. The V and J genes are TRBV2 and TRBJ2-3, with a weak D call TRBD1 (5 bases). The V gene lost 8 bases and the J gene lost 4 bases, with 13 bases spanning the gap. Germline V gives CDR1 SNHLY, CDR2 FYNNEI. The CDR3 is 13 amino acids. The CDR3 DNA reads TGTGCCAGCTTGTATCAGGGATCAGATACGCAGTATTTT. Translation: CASLYQGSDTQYF.

This clonotype was counted at least ten times. V and J are TRBV19 and TRBJ1-4, with D possibly TRBD1 on 6 matching bases. In germline, CDR1 is LNHDA, CDR2 SQIVND (reference sequence). The CDR3 extends over 14 amino acids. The V and J ends lost 7 bases and 5 bases respectively, with 14 bases between them. CDR3 sequence: CASTDDRWNEKLFF. In DNA, the CDR3 is TGTGCCAGTACCGACGACAGGTGGAATGAAAAACTGTTTTTT. Full variable domain (outside the CDR3, taken from reference TRBV19 and TRBJ1-4): DGGITQSPKYLFRKEGQNVTLSCEQNLNHDAMYWYRQDPGQGLRLIYYSQIVNDFQKGDIAEGYSVSREKKESFPLTVTSAQKNPTAFYLCASTDDRWNEKLFFGSGTQLSVL.

The CDR3 spells CASSSGLAATQYF. The DNA of the CDR3 is TGCGCCAGCAGCTCTGGATTAGCGGCGACCCAGTACTTC. J is TRBJ2-5 and V is TRBV5-1; maybe TRBD2 (6 bases). CDR3 length: 13 amino acids. With 3 bases removed from V and 7 bases from J, the gap between germline ends came to 13 bases. CDR1 and CDR2 from the germline V gene are SGHRS and YFSETQ.

This clonotype is categorized as medium-sized. The rearrangement links TRBV6-5 to TRBJ1-1; no firm D call. V gave up 2 bases and J gave up 1 base, with 5 bases separating them. The germline V gene has CDR1 MNHEY and CDR2 SVGAGI. The CDR3 has 13 residues. This CDR3 reads CASSYNQNTEAFF. The CDR3 DNA is TGTGCCAGCAGTTACAACCAGAACACTGAAGCTTTCTTT.

This clonotype was seen repeatedly, ten times or more. The rearrangement uses TRBV20-1 and TRBJ1-4, with 11 bases identical to TRBD1. The J segment lost 8 bases and the V segment lost 5 bases, leaving 10 bases of the junction unmatched. This CDR3 spans 15 amino acids. CDR1 and CDR2 (germline): DFQATT, SNEGSKA (reference sequence). The CDR3 protein is CSAGGTGGVREKLFF. DNA for the CDR3: TGCAGTGCTGGAGGGACAGGGGGGGTTCGAGAAAAACTGTTTTTT.

In this sample, this clonotype is large. The CDR3, as DNA: TGTGCCAGCAGCCCCCTCAGGGGAATGGGAGACACTGAAGCTTTCTTT. It is translated as CASSPLRGMGDTEAFF. This rearrangement joins TRBV9 to TRBJ1-1; D is perhaps TRBD1 (6 bases). Trimming left V 4 bases short and J 3 bases short, with 19 bases between. CDR3 length: 16 residues. Germline V CDR1 and CDR2: SGDLS, YYNGEE.

By sample fraction, this clonotype is medium-sized. This chain uses TRBV28 with TRBJ2-1; 12 nucleotides match TRBD2. Germline V CDR1 and CDR2: MDHEN, SYDVKM. CDR3 length equals 16 residues. V trimming: 6 bases; J trimming: 5 bases; junction bases outside the gene matches: 8. The CDR3 reads CASSLSGLAGNNEQFF. CDR3 DNA: TGTGCCAGCAGCCTATCAGGACTAGCGGGGAACAATGAGCAGTTCTTC.

In this sample, this clonotype is large. V usage is TRBV5-6 and J usage is TRBJ2-3; D not resolved. The CDR3 length is 11 residues. Trimming removed 0 bases from V and 5 bases from J, with 1 base in between. The V gene's germline CDR1 is SGHDT and CDR2 YYEEEE. The DNA for the CDR3 is TGTGCCAGCAGCTTGGGAGATACGCAGTATTTT. This encodes CASSLGDTQYF.

This clonotype is medium-sized (0.01 to 0.1%) by share. The chain has TRBV12-3 or TRBV12-4 and TRBJ1-1; no definite D call. This CDR3 has 13 residues. Trimming cost V 0 bases and J 3 bases, with 5 bases left between them. CDR3 in amino acids: CASSLARHTEAFF. CDR3 in DNA: TGTGCCAGCAGTTTAGCGCGTCACACTGAAGCTTTCTTT.

This clonotype is labeled as medium-sized. This rearrangement joins TRBV20-1 to TRBJ2-7; a possible D gene is TRBD1 (6 bases). The CDR3 covers 15 residues. The germline gives CDR1 DFQATT, CDR2 SNEGSKA (reference sequence). With 2 bases removed from V and 2 bases from J, the gap between germline ends came to 16 bases. The CDR3 sequence: CSARNRDKGTYEQYF. The CDR3 DNA is TGCAGTGCTAGAAACCGGGACAAGGGTACCTACGAGCAGTACTTC.

This clonotype is judged medium-sized. The V and J genes are TRBV20-1 and TRBJ1-2; 10 bases are shared with TRBD1. The CDR3 is 15 residues long. Trimming cost V 3 bases and J 3 bases; bases outside gene matches: 7. From germline, CDR1 is DFQATT and CDR2 SNEGSKA (reference sequence). The CDR3 here is CSASRTGGYDYGYTF. The DNA of the CDR3 is TGCAGTGCTAGCAGGACAGGGGGTTACGACTATGGCTACACCTTC.

Judged by abundance, this clonotype is medium-sized. CDR3 nucleotide sequence: TGTGCCAGCAGCGCTGGCCCCAGCGAGCAGTACTTC. It yields the protein CASSAGPSEQYF. The V and J genes are TRBV7-2 and TRBJ2-7, with D unclear. The CDR3 sequence is 12 residues long. CDR1 and CDR2 (germline): SGHTA, FQGNSA. Trimming removed 5 bases from V and 6 bases from J, with 11 bases in between.

This clonotype is categorized as medium-sized (0.01 to 0.1%). V gene TRBV7-2 combines with J gene TRBJ1-1, with TRBD1 matching 7 bases. V shed 5 bases, J shed 10 bases, and the junction held 13 bases outside the gene matches. Germline V CDR1 and CDR2: SGHTA, FQGNSA. The CDR3 consists of 14 residues. The chain's CDR3 is CASSPTPGQFVAFF. CDR3 in DNA: TGTGCCAGCAGCCCAACTCCGGGACAGTTCGTAGCTTTCTTT.

This clonotype qualifies as medium-sized. V usage is TRBV20-1 and J usage is TRBJ2-3; TRBD2 agrees at 10 bases. V dropped 6 bases and J dropped 1; count of bases not matched to a gene: 4. The CDR3 sequence is 14 residues long. Germline-derived CDR1 and CDR2 are DFQATT and SNEGSKA (reference sequence). The CDR3 protein is CSAPLAGGTDTQYF. In nucleotides, the CDR3 is TGCAGTGCCCCTCTAGCGGGGGGCACAGATACGCAGTATTTT.

V usage is TRBV2 and J usage is TRBJ2-6; D not resolved. CDR1 is SNHLY and CDR2 is FYNNEI in the germline V gene. V lost 8 bases and J lost 2, with 4 bases in between. CDR3 length: 12 residues. The CDR3 nucleotides read TGTGCCAGCCAAGCTGGGGCCAACGTCCTGACTTTC. As protein: CASQAGANVLTF.

This clonotype rates as medium-sized. V and J are TRBV9 and TRBJ2-5; TRBD1 agrees at 9 bases. Germline V gene lookup returns CDR1 SGDLS and CDR2 YYNGEE. The V segment lost 3 bases and the J segment 4 bases; nucleotides outside the gene matches: 13. The CDR3 contains 17 residues. The CDR3 region is CASSAGPGTGWGETQYF. CDR3 coding DNA: TGTGCCAGCAGCGCGGGCCCCGGGACAGGGTGGGGAGAGACCCAGTACTTC.

By share, this clonotype ranks as medium-sized. The CDR3 DNA is TGTGCCAGCGAGGACTCCTACGAGCAGTACTTC. Translating gives CASEDSYEQYF. The chain joins TRBV6-5 to TRBJ2-7; D gene unclear. V dropped 8 bases and J dropped 0 bases, with 5 bases sitting between them. Per the germline V gene, CDR1 is MNHEY and CDR2 is SVGAGI. CDR3 length equals 11 residues.

The chain carries TRBV12-3 or TRBV12-4 and TRBJ2-1, with 9 positions matching TRBD1. Losses at the gene ends were 6 bases for V and 4 bases for J; bases not matched to a gene: 7. The CDR3 is 15 amino acids. DNA for the CDR3: TGTGCCAGCAGCCTATCAGGACAGGGGTACAATGAGCAGTTCTTC. It yields the protein CASSLSGQGYNEQFF.

This clonotype is judged medium-sized. The J gene is TRBJ2-2, the V gene TRBV6-1, with 7 positions matching TRBD1. CDR3 length equals 13 residues. V trimming: 3 bases; J trimming: 6 bases; junction bases outside the gene matches: 1. Germline CDR1 MNHNS, CDR2 SASEGT. DNA of the CDR3: TGTGCCAGCAGTGATACAGGGGCCGGGGAGCTGTTTTTT. Translated: CASSDTGAGELFF.

This clonotype came up many times. V and J are TRBV24-1 and TRBJ2-2; 11 positions agree with TRBD1. The CDR3 is 14 residues long. Germline loops: CDR1 KGHDR, CDR2 SFDVKD. V was clipped by 9 bases and J by 5 bases; unmatched bases: 4. The CDR3 DNA reads as TGTGCCACCGGGACAGGGGGAGATACCGGGGAGCTGTTTTTT. It translates to CATGTGGDTGELFF.

This clonotype is classed as medium-sized. This rearrangement joins TRBV20-1 to TRBJ2-3; TRBD2 might be the D (7 bases). The CDR3 covers 14 residues. Trimming cost V 5 bases and J 1 base, with 13 bases left between them. Germline CDR1 and CDR2: DFQATT and SNEGSKA (reference sequence). Here the CDR3 reads CSAPGGRGTDTQYF. As DNA, the CDR3 is TGCAGTGCTCCGGGGGGCAGGGGCACAGATACGCAGTATTTT.

Comment on this clonotype: This may come from a read error, since a much larger clone is one base off. The CDR3 loop reads CANRPSGGGTGELFF. The CDR3 DNA is TGCGCCAACAGACCGAGCGGGGGCGGCACCGGGGAGCTGTTTTTT. The rearrangement uses TRBV10-2 and TRBJ2-2; 8 bases are a match to TRBD2. CDR1 is WSHSY, CDR2 SAAADI, per germline. V shed 10 bases and J 4 bases; nucleotides not matched to a gene: 11. The CDR3 runs 15 residues.

This clonotype is categorized as medium-sized. This sequence joins TRBV20-1 and TRBJ1-3; D gene uncertain. V shed 6 bases and J shed 6 bases, with 15 bases lying between them. CDR1 and CDR2 (germline): DFQATT, SNEGSKA (reference sequence). The length of the CDR3 is 13 residues. The CDR3 spells CSAPVGTENTIYF. The CDR3 DNA sequence: TGCAGTGCCCCCGTGGGAACCGAAAACACCATATATTTT.

The sample holds many counts of this clonotype. The J gene is TRBJ2-2, the V gene TRBV6-5; a possible D gene is TRBD2 (6 bases). Deletions cut 7 bases from V and 4 bases from J, with 13 bases between. Per germline, CDR1 MNHEY and CDR2 SVGAGI. The CDR3 has 14 amino acids. The CDR3 bases are TGTGCCAGCACCCGGGAGTACCGCACCGGGGAGCTGTTTTTT. Translated: CASTREYRTGELFF.